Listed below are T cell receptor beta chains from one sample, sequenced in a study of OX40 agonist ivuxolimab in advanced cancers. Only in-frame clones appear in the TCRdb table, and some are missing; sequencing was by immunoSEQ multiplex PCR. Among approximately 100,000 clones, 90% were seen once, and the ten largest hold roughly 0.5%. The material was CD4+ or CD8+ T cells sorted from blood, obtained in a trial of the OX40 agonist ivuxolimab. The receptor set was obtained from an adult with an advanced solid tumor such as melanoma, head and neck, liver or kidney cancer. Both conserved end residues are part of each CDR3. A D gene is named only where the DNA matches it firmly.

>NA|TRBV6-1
CAARGLDGYTF
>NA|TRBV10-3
CASVGGNTEAFF
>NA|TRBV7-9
CASSFPGLQFF
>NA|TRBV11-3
CASSLDSGGREQYF
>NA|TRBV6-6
CASSSLLSGSPLHF
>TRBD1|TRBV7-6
CASSLGGAGTGSYEQYF
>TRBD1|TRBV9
CASSRDRGESYEQYF
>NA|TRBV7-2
CASSQDGTNTEAFF
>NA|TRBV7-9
CASSSSGVYEQYF
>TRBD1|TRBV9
CASGVGDRGTGELFF